Listed here are 25 T cell receptor beta chains from one sample, sequenced in a study of T cell changes during pregnancy in multiple sclerosis. Data came from immunoSEQ multiplex PCR; TCRdb stores just in-frame clones and leaves some out. This table has approximately 40,000 clones, more than 90% appearing once. The material was CD8+ T cells from peripheral blood mononuclear cells, obtained in the third trimester of pregnancy. These receptors were taken from a female donor with multiple sclerosis, enrolled in a pregnancy study.

The chain employs TRBV5-4 and TRBJ1-2; TRBD1 aligns across 8 bases. Unmatched junction bases numbered 4, after V lost 0 bases and J lost 0 bases. Germline assignment: CDR1 SGHNT and CDR2 YYREEE (reference sequence). CDR3 size: 16 residues. The CDR3 loop reads CASSLDRGGANYGYTF. The CDR3 DNA is TGTGCCAGCAGCTTGGACAGGGGGGGAGCTAACTATGGCTACACCTTC.

The chain combines TRBV27 with TRBJ1-1; D perhaps matches TRBD1 (5 bases). Trimming pared 6 bases from V and 3 bases from J, leaving 11 bases between. This CDR3 is built from 13 residues. From germline, CDR1 is MNHEY and CDR2 SMNVEV (reference sequence). The DNA of the CDR3 is TGTGCCAGCAGATCCTCGGGGGACACTGAAGCTTTCTTT. Protein: CASRSSGDTEAFF.

This clone was seen a single time. This sequence joins TRBV7-8 and TRBJ2-1; a possible D gene is TRBD1 (5 bases). Germline CDR1 SGHVS, CDR2 FQNEAQ. This CDR3 spans 13 amino acids. V gave up 1 base and J gave up 9 bases, with 10 bases separating them. CDR3 amino acids: CASSLVRVGEQFF. As DNA, the CDR3 is TGTGCCAGCAGCTTAGTCAGGGTAGGTGAGCAGTTCTTC.

The rearrangement joins TRBV4-1 to TRBJ2-1; TRBD2 matches at 7 bases. Per germline, CDR1 MGHRA and CDR2 YSYEKL. After removal of 4 bases from V and 8 bases from J, the junction contained 8 bases not matched to a gene. This CDR3 spans 14 amino acids. Here the CDR3 DNA reads TGCGCCAGCAGCCTTAAGACTAGCCCGGATGAGCAGTTCTTC. This gives the protein CASSLKTSPDEQFF.

The gene calls are TRBV29-1 and TRBJ2-2; possibly TRBD2 for D (6 bases). Germline V CDR1 and CDR2: SQVTM, ANQGSEA. This CDR3 comprises 14 residues. V lost 6 bases, J lost 1 base, and 12 bases lay in between. CDR3 nucleotides: TGCAGCGTCGTAGGAGCGGGGAACACCGGGGAGCTGTTTTTT. Translating gives CSVVGAGNTGELFF.

On this clone: The sample contains more than one DNA sequence encoding this CDR3. This chain joins TRBV9 and TRBJ2-3; 7 nucleotides line up with TRBD2. Germline V gives CDR1 SGDLS, CDR2 YYNGEE. The CDR3 is 14 residues long. J was trimmed by 3 bases and V by 0 bases; bases with no gene match: 1. Here the CDR3 reads CASSVGGSTDTQYF. CDR3 sequence (DNA): TGTGCCAGCAGCGTAGGCGGGAGTACAGATACGCAGTATTTT.

This clone has just one count. V is TRBV9 and J is TRBJ2-7; D is possibly TRBD2 (6 bases). The CDR3 is 18 residues long. Germline CDR1 reads SGDLS; CDR2 reads YYNGEE. V shed 4 bases and J shed 3 bases, with 26 bases lying between them. As DNA, the CDR3 is TGTGCCAGCAGCCCCGCCCCCGGTAGCGGCAACTTCTTCTACGAGCAGTACTTC. Translation gives CASSPAPGSGNFFYEQYF.

The DNA of the CDR3 is TGTGCCAGCAGTTCGGGGACTAGCCTGGATACGCAGTATTTT. It specifies CASSSGTSLDTQYF. V and J are TRBV27 and TRBJ2-3; 9 bases are shared with TRBD2. Germline CDR1 MNHEY, CDR2 SMNVEV (reference sequence). V lost 4 bases, J lost 6 bases, and 5 bases stayed unmatched. This CDR3 has 14 residues.

The rearrangement joins TRBV6-5 to TRBJ2-1; 9 nucleotides line up with TRBD1. The CDR3 sequence is 15 residues long. V lost 3 bases to trimming and J lost 5 bases; unmatched junction nucleotides: 5. Germline CDR1 is MNHEY and CDR2 is SVGAGI. The CDR3 DNA follows: TGTGCCAGCAGTTATAGTGGACAGGGGAACAATGAGCAGTTCTTC. Translated, it gives CASSYSGQGNNEQFF.

The rearrangement joins TRBV28 to TRBJ2-5; a possible D gene is TRBD2 (5 bases). The V gene lost 10 bases and the J gene lost 1 base, with 13 bases spanning the gap. From germline, CDR1 is MDHEN and CDR2 SYDVKM. The length of the CDR3 is 13 residues. CDR3 loop: CATRTGIQETQYF. DNA of the CDR3: TGTGCCACAAGGACCGGGATCCAAGAGACCCAGTACTTC.

This clone was seen a handful of times. The chain is built from TRBV19 and TRBJ2-7; a possible D gene is TRBD1 (6 bases). There are 16 residues in the CDR3. The V gene's germline CDR1 is LNHDA and CDR2 SQIVND (reference sequence). V lost 5 bases to trimming and J lost 0 bases, with 17 bases between them. The CDR3 here is CASSSGAGTYSYEQYF. CDR3 in DNA: TGTGCCAGTAGTTCCGGTGCCGGGACATACTCCTACGAGCAGTACTTC.

J is TRBJ1-2 and V is TRBV27; D is undetermined. Germline V lookup: CDR1 MNHEY, CDR2 SMNVEV (reference sequence). The CDR3 sequence is 13 residues long. The germline V and J ends were trimmed by 0 bases and 6 bases, with 8 bases remaining between them. The CDR3 region has the DNA TGTGCCAGCAGTTTATCGCGCGGAGATGGCTACACCTTC. This sequence encodes CASSLSRGDGYTF.

The CDR3 spells CASSPRDRGNAGELFF. The CDR3 DNA follows: TGTGCCAGCAGCCCACGGGACAGGGGTAATGCCGGGGAGCTGTTTTTT. The V gene is TRBV7-6, the J gene TRBJ2-2; 10 bases are a match to TRBD1. V shed 5 bases and J 6 bases; nucleotides not matched to a gene: 9. The V gene's germline CDR1 is SGHVS and CDR2 FNYEAQ. CDR3 length: 16 amino acids.

The J gene is TRBJ1-1, the V gene TRBV9, with D perhaps matching TRBD1 (5 bases). The CDR3 spans 14 residues. Germline values: CDR1 SGDLS, CDR2 YYNGEE. V was cut by 4 bases and J by 5 bases, with 15 bases left in between. The CDR3 DNA reads TGTGCCAGCAGCTCACGGCCCGGGGGGACTGAAGCTTTCTTT. Translation: CASSSRPGGTEAFF.

V gene TRBV5-6 combines with J gene TRBJ2-7, with a possible D match to TRBD2 (5 bases). Germline CDR1 and CDR2: SGHDT and YYEEEE. This CDR3 contains 13 residues. The V end was cut by 4 bases, the J end by 6 bases, with 14 bases between. The CDR3 is CASSPSNAGEQYF. For the CDR3, the DNA is TGTGCCAGCAGCCCTTCGAACGCGGGCGAGCAGTACTTC.

V gene TRBV5-1 combines with J gene TRBJ2-7; 10 positions agree with TRBD2. Trimming at V came to 1 base and at J to 1 base, leaving 2 bases not matched to a gene. This CDR3 comprises 15 residues. From germline, CDR1 is SGHRS and CDR2 YFSETQ. In DNA, the CDR3 is TGCGCCAGCAGCTTGTTAGCGGGAGGTTCCTACGAGCAGTACTTC. Translating gives CASSLLAGGSYEQYF. Complete variable domain (other parts from reference TRBV5-1 and TRBJ2-7): KAGVTQTPRYLIKTRGQQVTLSCSPISGHRSVSWYQQTPGQGLQFLFEYFSETQRNKGNFPGRFSGRQFSNSRSEMNVSTLELGDSALYLCASSLLAGGSYEQYFGPGTRLTVT.

In this sample, this clone turned up once. The CDR3 DNA reads as TGTGCCAGCAGCAAACAGGGGGCGTTGAATGAGCAGTTCTTC. It codes for CASSKQGALNEQFF. This rearrangement joins TRBV7-9 to TRBJ2-1, with 9 positions matching TRBD1. J lost 7 bases, V lost 5 bases, and 6 bases had no gene match. The germline gives CDR1 SEHNR, CDR2 FQNEAQ (reference sequence). CDR3 size: 14 residues.

The CDR3 coding sequence is TGTGCCAGCAGCTTGAATCCAGGGGCCAAAAACATTCAGTACTTC. Translation: CASSLNPGAKNIQYF. The gene calls are TRBV5-6 and TRBJ2-4, with D perhaps TRBD1 (5 bases). This CDR3 has 15 amino acids. The V end lost 1 base, the J end lost 1 base, and 9 bases lay between the germline ends. From germline, CDR1 is SGHDT and CDR2 YYEEEE.

This clone was found a few times. V is TRBV5-6 and J is TRBJ1-1, with D uncertain. CDR1 is SGHDT, CDR2 YYEEEE, per germline. This CDR3 is 12 amino acids long. Trimming shortened V by 2 bases and J by 2 bases, and 4 bases separated the two germline ends. The CDR3 DNA reads TGTGCCAGCAGCTTAGCAAACACTGAAGCTTTCTTT. As protein: CASSLANTEAFF.

J is TRBJ2-2 and V is TRBV23-1, with D perhaps TRBD1 (6 bases). TRBV23-1 is placed among ORFs of uncertain function. Trimming left V 7 bases short and J 2 bases short, with 14 bases between. The CDR3 loop spans 15 amino acids. CDR3 amino acids: CASTAADSNTGELFF. CDR3 DNA: TGCGCCAGCACCGCCGCGGACAGTAACACCGGGGAGCTGTTTTTT.

This chain connects TRBV5-6 to TRBJ2-1; 9 nucleotides line up with TRBD2. V lost 2 bases and J lost 5; bases outside the gene matches: 5. Germline-derived CDR1 and CDR2 are SGHDT and YYEEEE. CDR3 length equals 15 residues. In DNA, the CDR3 is TGTGCCAGCAGCTTACGGACTAGCGCGCACAATGAGCAGTTCTTC. This codes for CASSLRTSAHNEQFF.

The chain combines TRBV14 with TRBJ2-3; 14 nucleotides align to TRBD2. V shed 1 base and J 8 bases; nucleotides not matched to a gene: 5. CDR1 SGHDN and CDR2 FVKESK come from the germline V gene. The CDR3 sequence is 16 residues long. The CDR3 region has the DNA TGTGCCAGCAGCCAAGGACTAGCGGGAGGGCAAAGTACGCAGTATTTT. This gives the protein CASSQGLAGGQSTQYF.

The chain couples TRBV6-5 to TRBJ1-6; D may be TRBD1 (5 bases). CDR3 length: 14 residues. Deletions cut 2 bases from V and 10 bases from J, with 12 bases between. Germline assignment: CDR1 MNHEY and CDR2 SVGAGI. Here the CDR3 DNA reads TGTGCCAGCAGTTACACAGACAGTGGGTCACCCCTCCACTTT. Protein: CASSYTDSGSPLHF.

The chain employs TRBV29-1 and TRBJ2-1; TRBD1 is a possible D gene (6 bases). Germline V lookup: CDR1 SQVTM, CDR2 ANQGSEA. This CDR3 has 15 residues. The chain's CDR3 is CTIPLPDSPYNEQFF. The DNA for the CDR3 is TGCACCATTCCTTTACCGGACAGTCCCTACAATGAGCAGTTCTTC.

This rearrangement joins TRBV4-3 to TRBJ1-1; D not resolved. V lost 5 bases and J 4 bases, leaving 11 bases between the germline ends. The CDR3 is 13 residues long. Germline assignment: CDR1 LGHNA and CDR2 YSLEER. CDR3 loop: CASSATGSTEAFF. CDR3 in DNA: TGCGCCAGCAGCGCAACCGGTTCCACTGAAGCTTTCTTT.